This T cell receptor (beta chain) was recovered during a study of glioma-infiltrating T cells. General observations from the study: Only very few CDR3 sequences appeared in both tissue and blood.

The CDR3 extends over 11 amino acids. CDR1 and CDR2 from the germline V gene are MNHEY and SMNVEV (reference sequence). TCR alpha and beta CDR3 regions were amplified from RNA using iRepertoire nested multiplex PCR. One-step reverse transcription and amplification started from approximately 100-400 ng of tissue mRNA or PBMC total RNA. TCRdb reanalysed the multiplex PCR reads using MiXCR and keeps one entry per CDR3 protein. Of around 180,000 distinct CDR3 sequences detected, around 40% appear once; the ten largest clones hold 4% to 6.5%. Note on this clonotype: What it binds is unknown. The junction shows a germline mismatch at one end, possibly a read error.

The TCR was taken from a human donor with low-grade glioma or glioblastoma, undergoing nonglioma brain surgery, or in good health (not recorded which). The chain is built from TRBV27 and TRBJ1-1; the D is unclear. Sequences were obtained from glioma tissue, nonneoplastic brain tissue, or PBMCs (not recorded which). The CDR3 DNA sequence: TGTGACAGCAGTTTGAAAACTGAAGCTTTCTTT. Amino acids: CDSSLKTEAFF.